The 2 T cell receptor beta chains reported below all come from one sample, sequenced in a study of blood T cell repertoires in COVID-19. Here immunoSEQ multiplex PCR was the method, and the copy in TCRdb shows in-frame clones only, minus some. The sample consists of around 68,000 clones, roughly 84% of them appearing once. The sequenced material came from peripheral blood. The receptors come from a man aged 45-65 years with active COVID-19.

The chain couples TRBV11-1 to TRBJ2-1, with D possibly being TRBD1 (6 bases). Germline CDR1 reads SGHAT; CDR2 reads FQDESV (reference sequence). CDR3 length: 15 amino acids. Trimming left V 4 bases short and J 4 bases short, with 14 bases between. The CDR3 protein is CASSSWTATYNEQFF. The DNA for the CDR3 is TGTGCCAGCAGCTCCTGGACAGCGACTTACAATGAGCAGTTCTTC.

The rearrangement joins TRBV4-3 to TRBJ2-7; 8 positions agree with TRBD2. Germline V gene data show CDR1 as LGHNA and CDR2 as YSLEER. V dropped 0 bases and J dropped 2; count of bases not matched to a gene: 12. The CDR3 has 18 residues. This CDR3 is CASSQEEVPAGVPYEQYF. The CDR3 nucleotides are TGCGCCAGCAGCCAAGAAGAGGTCCCAGCGGGGGTCCCCTACGAGCAGTACTTC.